This T cell receptor (beta chain) came from a study of T cells in narcolepsy. Overall study: Patients with NT1 or NT2 and healthy control donors were enrolled. Study results and limitations: Some memory CD4+ repertoires had no autoreactive clone sequences.

Comment on this clone: Its antigen is not known.

Sequencing used immunoSEQ multiplex PCR; TCRdb keeps in-frame clones, though not all of them. Among 25,000 to 30,000 clones listed, around 78% were seen once. Material for sequencing was CD45RA- memory CD4+ T cells from PBMCs. The sequence derives from a human donor with narcolepsy.

As DNA, the CDR3 is TGTGCCAGCAGCTTAGGGGGCGGCTATGGCTACACCTTC. Amino acid sequence: CASSLGGGYGYTF. This rearrangement joins TRBV7-8 to TRBJ1-2, with D possibly matching TRBD1 (5 bases). This CDR3 has 13 amino acids. Trimming left V 1 base short and J 4 bases short, with 7 bases between. Germline V lookup: CDR1 SGHVS, CDR2 FQNEAQ.